Below are 28 T cell receptor beta chains sequenced from a single sample in a study of T cells after yellow fever vaccination. TCRdb reanalysed the 5' RACE reads using MiXCR and keeps one entry per CDR3 protein. The sample has a few hundred thousand distinct CDR3 sequences, 8.5% to 9% seen once. This sample comprised PBMCs, obtained on the day of the first yellow fever vaccination. These receptors originate from a man aged 18 to 30 who received the YFV17D yellow fever vaccine.

The DNA of the CDR3 is TGTGCCAGCAGTTACGGGGGACAGGGAAGCGGCTACACCTTC. Protein sequence: CASSYGGQGSGYTF. The chain carries TRBV6-5 and TRBJ1-2, with 9 bases aligning to TRBD1. This CDR3 has 14 residues. Germline loops: CDR1 MNHEY, CDR2 SVGAGI. Trimming took 2 bases from V and 8 from J; bases not matched to a gene: 6.

V gene TRBV20-1 combines with J gene TRBJ1-1; D is possibly TRBD1 (6 bases). V lost 1 base to trimming and J lost 4 bases, with 13 bases between them. The CDR3 runs 14 residues. The germline gives CDR1 DFQATT, CDR2 SNEGSKA (reference sequence). CDR3 sequence reads: CSARGDKGGTEAFF. The DNA of the CDR3 is TGCAGTGCTAGAGGGGACAAGGGCGGCACTGAAGCTTTCTTT.

This clonotype came up a few times. The J gene is TRBJ1-6, the V gene TRBV6-1; the D is unclear. Trimming pared 7 bases from V and 0 bases from J, leaving 10 bases between. The germline V gene encodes CDR1 MNHNS and CDR2 SASEGT. This CDR3 has 15 amino acids. CDR3 amino acids: CASKFGSSYNSPLHF. CDR3 nucleotides: TGTGCCAGCAAATTCGGAAGCTCCTATAATTCACCCCTCCACTTT.

This clonotype was found a few times. The V and J genes are TRBV19 and TRBJ2-7; D gene unclear. Trimming took off 6 bases at V and 0 bases at J, with 9 bases between the two ends. The CDR3 has 13 residues. Germline V gives CDR1 LNHDA, CDR2 SQIVND (reference sequence). The CDR3 DNA follows: TGTGCCAGTAGATCTGGGGACTCCTACGAGCAGTACGTC. This translates into CASRSGDSYEQYV.

This clonotype was seen many times. This chain uses TRBV18 with TRBJ2-7; no firm D call. V was clipped by 3 bases and J by 3 bases, with 3 bases between them. From germline, CDR1 is KGHSH and CDR2 LQKENI. The CDR3 totals 11 residues. This chain's CDR3 is CASSPDYEQYF. The CDR3 region has the DNA TGTGCCAGCTCACCCGACTACGAGCAGTACTTC.

The gene calls are TRBV5-6 and TRBJ2-7, with D maybe TRBD2 (6 bases). CDR3 length: 14 residues. Germline V gives CDR1 SGHDT, CDR2 YYEEEE. With 5 bases removed from V and 3 bases from J, the gap between germline ends came to 15 bases. CDR3 amino acids: CASRAVGGIYEQYV. The CDR3 coding sequence is TGTGCCAGCAGGGCTGTCGGGGGAATCTACGAGCAGTACGTC.

This clonotype was observed many times. The chain is built from TRBV4-1 and TRBJ2-3; D unclear. Germline CDR1 and CDR2: MGHRA and YSYEKL. V lost 1 base, J lost 6 bases, and 8 bases lay in between. The CDR3 runs to 13 residues. DNA of the CDR3: TGCGCCAGCAGCCAAGTACCCAGGGATACGCAGTATTTT. Translating gives CASSQVPRDTQYF.

This clonotype was observed a handful of times. The chain joins TRBV12-3 or TRBV12-4 to TRBJ2-3; D uncertain. V dropped 1 base and J dropped 3 bases, with 14 bases sitting between them. This CDR3 has 16 amino acids. The CDR3 is CASSLEAVGSTDTQYF. CDR3 bases: TGTGCCAGCAGTTTAGAGGCGGTGGGTAGTACAGATACGCAGTATTTT.

This clonotype was counted only a few times. V and J are TRBV7-2 and TRBJ2-3; TRBD2 matches 7 bases. Germline CDR1 is SGHTA and CDR2 is FQGNSA. CDR3 length: 14 amino acids. Trimming cost V 10 bases and J 1 base; bases outside gene matches: 8. CDR3 region: CATKSGVGTDTQYF. The CDR3 DNA follows: TGTGCCACCAAGAGCGGGGTTGGCACAGATACGCAGTATTTT.

A few counts support this clonotype. V is TRBV9 and J is TRBJ1-1, with D maybe TRBD1 (5 bases). Germline V gene lookup returns CDR1 SGDLS and CDR2 YYNGEE. Between the trimmed V and J ends, which lost 2 bases and 3 bases, there was a span of 17 bases. This CDR3 region has 16 residues. The CDR3 DNA reads as TGTGCCAGCAGCGTGTCGGCAGGGAATGCATACACTGAAGCTTTCTTT. Translated, it gives CASSVSAGNAYTEAFF.

In its sample, this clonotype was seen a few times. This chain connects TRBV25-1 to TRBJ1-1; maybe TRBD1 (6 bases). CDR3 length equals 14 residues. V lost 3 bases and J lost 6, with 14 bases in between. Germline lookup yields CDR1 MGHDK and CDR2 SYGVNS. As DNA, the CDR3 is TGTGCCAGCAGTGACCCGACAGGTCGTGCTGAAGCTTTCTTT. As protein: CASSDPTGRAEAFF.

This clonotype was detected only a few times. The V call is TRBV30, the J call TRBJ1-4, with D hard to call. Germline assignment: CDR1 GTSNPN and CDR2 SVGIG (reference sequence). The CDR3 covers 14 residues. V lost 4 bases and J lost 4, with 13 bases in between. The CDR3 loop is CAWNSWQRNEKLFF. DNA of the CDR3: TGTGCCTGGAACTCCTGGCAGCGTAATGAAAAACTGTTTTTT.

Of note for this clonotype: Mismatch with germline at one junction end may stem from a read error. This sequence joins TRBV7-3 and TRBJ2-3, with 8 nucleotides matching TRBD2. CDR3 size: 16 residues. Germline V lookup: CDR1 SGHTA, CDR2 FQGTGA. The CDR3 nucleotides are TGTGCCAGCGGCAAGTCGGGGGGGCTAAACACAGATACGCAGAATTTT. Translating it yields CASGKSGGLNTDTQNF.

This clonotype was observed a handful of times. The gene calls are TRBV18 and TRBJ2-5; TRBD2 agrees at 12 bases. Germline CDR1 reads KGHSH; CDR2 reads LQKENI. V shed 3 bases and J 2 bases; nucleotides not matched to a gene: 1. The CDR3 is made up of 15 amino acids. This chain's CDR3 is CASSPGTSGQETQYF. CDR3 nucleotides: TGTGCCAGCTCACCGGGGACTAGCGGGCAAGAGACCCAGTACTTC.

The table lists this clonotype with a few counts. The chain combines TRBV7-9 with TRBJ1-4; 8 bases line up with TRBD1. The CDR3 is 16 residues long. The J segment lost 0 bases and the V segment lost 4 bases, leaving 4 bases of the junction unmatched. Germline lookup yields CDR1 SEHNR and CDR2 FQNEAQ (reference sequence). The CDR3 reads CASSSDRGTTNEKLFF. The CDR3 DNA reads TGTGCCAGCAGCTCCGACAGGGGAACAACTAATGAAAAACTGTTTTTT.

The genes are TRBV20-1 and TRBJ2-3, with D perhaps matching TRBD1 (6 bases). CDR3 length: 15 residues. Germline lookup yields CDR1 DFQATT and CDR2 SNEGSKA (reference sequence). V shed 5 bases and J shed 5 bases, with 20 bases lying between them. The CDR3 protein is CSAGTPQGKIDTQYF. The CDR3 DNA reads TGCAGTGCTGGTACGCCACAGGGAAAAATAGATACGCAGTATTTT.

The rearrangement joins TRBV6-2 or TRBV6-3 to TRBJ2-3; D not certain. V lost 4 bases to trimming and J lost 4 bases, with 6 bases between them. There are 12 residues in the CDR3. Germline V gene data show CDR1 as MNHEY and CDR2 as SVGEGT. CDR3 DNA sequence: TGTGCCAGCAGTTGGTCCTCAGATACGCAGTATTTT. Translating it yields CASSWSSDTQYF.

The rearrangement links TRBV24-1 to TRBJ2-5; 7 nucleotides line up with TRBD1. V lost 7 bases and J lost 2; bases outside the gene matches: 3. Germline values: CDR1 KGHDR, CDR2 SFDVKD. The CDR3 spans 13 residues. This CDR3 reads CATRRTGQETQYF. CDR3 nucleotides: TGTGCCACCAGACGGACAGGACAAGAGACCCAGTACTTC.

This chain links TRBV4-1 with TRBJ1-1, with D possibly being TRBD1 (6 bases). The CDR3 length is 15 residues. V lost 3 bases and J lost 1, with 12 bases in between. Per germline, CDR1 MGHRA and CDR2 YSYEKL. DNA for the CDR3: TGCGCCAGCAGCCACCCAGGGGAGCCGAACACTGAAGCTTTCTTT. Translated: CASSHPGEPNTEAFF.

This clonotype appeared a few times. The chain joins TRBV3-1 to TRBJ2-3; unclear D gene. Trimming cost V 1 base and J 6 bases, with 26 bases left between them. Germline V gene data show CDR1 as LGHDT and CDR2 as YNNKEL (reference sequence). The CDR3 covers 19 residues. The CDR3 spells CASSQGLTSTPTPPDTQYF. DNA for the CDR3: TGTGCCAGCAGCCAAGGCTTAACTTCTACTCCTACCCCCCCGGATACGCAGTATTTT.

This clonotype was recorded at least ten times. The J gene is TRBJ1-1, the V gene TRBV12-3 or TRBV12-4; 8 nucleotides match TRBD1. This CDR3 has 15 amino acids. The ends lost 4 bases at V and 5 bases at J; junction bases unmatched: 9. CDR3 residues: CASSYIRGRRTEAFF. Written as DNA, the CDR3 is TGTGCCAGCAGTTATATCAGGGGGCGCCGAACTGAAGCTTTCTTT.

This clonotype was seen many times. The chain joins TRBV4-3 to TRBJ2-7; TRBD1 is a possible D gene (6 bases). This CDR3 has 14 residues. With 0 bases removed from V and 2 bases from J, the gap between germline ends came to 8 bases. The germline gives CDR1 LGHNA, CDR2 YSLEER. The CDR3 reads CASSQERDTYEQYV. The DNA of the CDR3 is TGCGCCAGCAGCCAAGAAAGGGACACCTACGAGCAGTACGTC.

V is TRBV4-1 and J is TRBJ1-1; D is perhaps TRBD1 (6 bases). The CDR3 sequence is 15 residues long. Trimming left V 4 bases short and J 3 bases short, with 15 bases between. Germline V lookup: CDR1 MGHRA, CDR2 YSYEKL. In DNA, the CDR3 is TGCGCCAGCAGCCCCCTGTACAGGGATGACACTGAAGCTTTCTTT. Its translation is CASSPLYRDDTEAFF.

This clonotype was detected many times. The chain combines TRBV7-2 with TRBJ2-3; D not resolved. CDR1 is SGHTA and CDR2 is FQGNSA in the germline V gene. This CDR3 has 14 residues. The V and J ends lost 2 bases and 3 bases respectively, with 9 bases between them. In DNA, the CDR3 is TGTGCCAGCAGCTTATTTTCGCAGACAGATACGCAGTATTTT. Protein: CASSLFSQTDTQYF.

The chain combines TRBV3-1 with TRBJ2-7; weak D call: TRBD1 (6 bases). CDR1 LGHDT and CDR2 YNNKEL come from the germline V gene (reference sequence). The CDR3 is 13 residues long. Trimming cost V 3 bases and J 4 bases, with 10 bases left between them. This CDR3 is CASSHGTGYEQYV. The DNA for the CDR3 is TGTGCCAGCAGCCATGGAACAGGGTACGAGCAGTACGTC.

In this sample, this clonotype turned up a few times. The chain combines TRBV12-3 or TRBV12-4 with TRBJ1-5; D is perhaps TRBD1 (6 bases). The CDR3 length is 13 residues. V dropped 8 bases and J dropped 7 bases, with 15 bases sitting between them. The CDR3 loop is CASWRGTWQPQHF. In DNA form, the CDR3 reads TGTGCCAGCTGGAGGGGGACTTGGCAGCCCCAGCATTTT.

The rearrangement joins TRBV24-1 to TRBJ2-2, with a weak D call TRBD2 (5 bases). The CDR3 extends over 20 amino acids. Trimming cost V 1 base and J 5 bases, with 25 bases left between them. Germline V gene lookup returns CDR1 KGHDR and CDR2 SFDVKD. As DNA, the CDR3 is TGTGCCACCAGTGATTTTTTCCCGGTTGCGCAGGCGGGTGGGACCGGGGAGCTGTTTTTT. It translates to CATSDFFPVAQAGGTGELFF.

The chain is built from TRBV20-1 and TRBJ1-1; no clear D. The V end was cut by 5 bases, the J end by 2 bases, with 15 bases between. Germline V gene data show CDR1 as DFQATT and CDR2 as SNEGSKA (reference sequence). The CDR3 has 14 amino acids. Here the CDR3 DNA reads TGCAGTGCTTCTGGCGGGTGGAAAAACACTGAAGCTTTCTTT. Protein sequence: CSASGGWKNTEAFF.